Shown below are 21 T cell receptor beta chains from a single sample sequenced in a study of cytomegalovirus exposure and HLA in healthy donors. The PCR ran on 60 Vbeta and 13 Jbeta primers. Method: immunoSEQ multiplex PCR; TCRdb's copy keeps in-frame clones and lacks some. Of 150,000 or so clones in the sample, 60% to 85% are singletons; the top ten hold around 3.1%. Sequencing used PBMCs. These receptors came from a woman aged 40-49 years in good health and CMV-seronegative.

This sequence joins TRBV9 and TRBJ2-3; D is uncertain. V was trimmed by 0 bases and J by 3 bases, leaving 5 bases between them. The germline V gene has CDR1 SGDLS and CDR2 YYNGEE. This CDR3 has 13 residues. Here the CDR3 reads CASSVGVTDTQYF. CDR3 DNA sequence: TGTGCCAGCAGCGTAGGAGTGACAGATACGCAGTATTTT.

This rearrangement joins TRBV6-5 to TRBJ2-4; perhaps TRBD1 as D (5 bases). Germline CDR1 is MNHEY and CDR2 is SVGAGI. This CDR3 has 13 amino acids. V was trimmed by 7 bases and J by 3 bases, leaving 10 bases between them. In nucleotides, the CDR3 is TGTGCCAGCACCCCTCAGGGCAAAAACATTCAGTACTTC. Its translation: CASTPQGKNIQYF.

The chain uses TRBV5-1 and TRBJ2-3, with 9 bases aligning to TRBD1. The CDR3 has 14 amino acids. Per germline, CDR1 SGHRS and CDR2 YFSETQ. V gave up 4 bases and J gave up 4 bases; unmatched junction bases: 4. The CDR3 here is CASSRTGVPDTQYF. CDR3 nucleotide sequence: TGCGCCAGCAGCCGGACAGGGGTACCAGATACGCAGTATTTT.

The gene calls are TRBV2 and TRBJ1-1; D is unclear. V was pared by 6 bases and J by 3 bases, with 11 bases between. The CDR3 consists of 13 residues. Germline values: CDR1 SNHLY, CDR2 FYNNEI. CDR3 DNA: TGTGCCAGCAGAGCGTCGGGTTACACTGAAGCTTTCTTT. Translating gives CASRASGYTEAFF.

The chain links TRBV2 to TRBJ2-3, with TRBD2 identical over 8 bases. The CDR3 length is 16 residues. After removal of 2 bases from V and 4 bases from J, the junction contained 8 bases not matched to a gene. Germline CDR1 is SNHLY and CDR2 is FYNNEI. CDR3 DNA sequence: TGTGCCAGCAGTGAACGGGTAGCGGGGACCCCAGATACGCAGTATTTT. This encodes CASSERVAGTPDTQYF.

The chain couples TRBV18 to TRBJ1-2; D remains ambiguous. The CDR3 sequence is 13 residues long. Trimming stripped 2 bases from V and 8 bases from J, with 12 bases between. Germline V gene lookup returns CDR1 KGHSH and CDR2 LQKENI. CDR3 bases: TGTGCCAGCTCACCAGGAGGGAGGTACGGCTACACCTTC. Translation: CASSPGGRYGYTF.

The genes are TRBV7-9 and TRBJ1-1; perhaps TRBD1 as D (5 bases). The germline V and J ends were trimmed by 2 bases and 9 bases, with 10 bases remaining between them. CDR3 length: 12 amino acids. The germline gives CDR1 SEHNR, CDR2 FQNEAQ (reference sequence). The CDR3: CASSLQGFQAFF. The CDR3 DNA reads as TGTGCCAGCAGCTTACAGGGTTTTCAAGCTTTCTTT.

The chain employs TRBV5-4 and TRBJ1-1; TRBD1 matches 8 bases. V lost 5 bases to trimming and J lost 4 bases; unmatched junction nucleotides: 10. This CDR3 has 15 residues. The V gene's germline CDR1 is SGHNT and CDR2 YYREEE (reference sequence). The CDR3, as DNA: TGTGCCAGCAGTAGACAGGGGTCCGTAGGCACTGAAGCTTTCTTT. Translation gives CASSRQGSVGTEAFF.

This sequence joins TRBV2 and TRBJ2-5; perhaps TRBD1 as D (6 bases). The CDR3 consists of 15 residues. Germline CDR1 is SNHLY and CDR2 is FYNNEI. With 6 bases removed from V and 2 bases from J, the gap between germline ends came to 16 bases. The CDR3 DNA follows: TGTGCCAGCAGAGCTTTCTCGACAGGACAAGAGACCCAGTACTTC. It yields the protein CASRAFSTGQETQYF.

The genes are TRBV4-1 and TRBJ1-1; D not resolved. The CDR3 runs to 13 residues. Trimming took off 4 bases at V and 5 bases at J, with 11 bases between the two ends. CDR1 and CDR2 (germline): MGHRA, YSYEKL. CDR3 loop: CASSLRLPTEAFF. CDR3 coding DNA: TGCGCCAGCAGCCTTCGACTGCCAACTGAAGCTTTCTTT.

This clone was counted a single time. The CDR3 DNA reads TGTGCCAGCAGCCGGACAGGGGCTTTGTATCAGCCCCAGCATTTT. This translates into CASSRTGALYQPQHF. The V call is TRBV6-5, the J call TRBJ1-5; 9 bases map to TRBD1. Germline CDR1 reads MNHEY; CDR2 reads SVGAGI. J gave up 5 bases and V 6 bases, and 8 bases lay outside the gene matches. CDR3 length: 15 residues.

The rearrangement joins TRBV19 to TRBJ1-2; weak D call: TRBD1 (6 bases). Germline V lookup: CDR1 LNHDA, CDR2 SQIVND (reference sequence). The germline V and J ends were trimmed by 7 bases and 4 bases, with 10 bases remaining between them. The CDR3 is 12 residues long. The CDR3 sequence: CASMDRIYGYTF. The CDR3 DNA reads as TGTGCCAGTATGGACAGAATCTATGGCTACACCTTC.

This clone was seen a single time. The rearrangement joins TRBV4-1 to TRBJ1-2; no reliable D call. The CDR3 is 15 residues long. Trimming stripped 4 bases from V and 9 bases from J, with 21 bases between. Germline V gene sequence: CDR1 MGHRA, CDR2 YSYEKL. As DNA, the CDR3 is TGCGCCAGCAGCCCGGCGGTGAGTCCGGGGTTGCGCTACACCTTC. Translation: CASSPAVSPGLRYTF.

This clone was counted between two and nine times. This chain connects TRBV16 to TRBJ2-6; TRBD1 matches at 8 bases. CDR1 is KGHSY and CDR2 is FQNENV in the germline V gene. The CDR3 contains 18 residues. J lost 0 bases, V lost 4 bases, and 8 bases had no gene match. CDR3 DNA sequence: TGTGCCAGCAGCCGAGGGACAGGCCAACTCTCTGGGGCCAACGTCCTGACTTTC. Its translation: CASSRGTGQLSGANVLTF.

The chain joins TRBV6-4 to TRBJ2-1; D may be TRBD2 (6 bases). Germline V gives CDR1 MRHNA, CDR2 SNTAGT. V shed 5 bases and J shed 8 bases, with 13 bases lying between them. This CDR3 contains 13 residues. The CDR3 region has the DNA TGTGCCAGCAGTACTACTAGGGAGGATGAGCAGTTCTTC. Translating it yields CASSTTREDEQFF.

The chain recombines TRBV6-1 with TRBJ1-5; D gene ambiguous. The CDR3 is made up of 16 amino acids. Trimming removed 4 bases at V and 5 bases at J, with 18 bases between. Germline CDR1 MNHNS, CDR2 SASEGT. CDR3 nucleotide sequence: TGTGCCAGCAGTGCTTTAGCCCGGCGCGTCGATCAGCCCCAGCATTTT. Residues: CASSALARRVDQPQHF.

The rearrangement joins TRBV6-5 to TRBJ1-2; 7 nucleotides agree with TRBD1. There are 15 residues in the CDR3. Looked up from germline, CDR1 is MNHEY and CDR2 is SVGAGI. The V and J ends lost 6 bases and 4 bases, in that order; junction bases with no gene match: 11. In DNA form, the CDR3 reads TGTGCCAGCAGATTCAGGGGACAGTCTTTCTATGGCTACACCTTC. It is translated as CASRFRGQSFYGYTF.

The V and J genes are TRBV9 and TRBJ2-3; D remains unclear. CDR1 is SGDLS and CDR2 is YYNGEE in the germline V gene. The CDR3 spans 12 residues. Trimming cost V 4 bases and J 4 bases, with 7 bases left between them. CDR3 coding DNA: TGTGCCAGCAGCCTCAACTCAGATACGCAGTATTTT. It yields the protein CASSLNSDTQYF.

This clone was found once. The V gene is TRBV18, the J gene TRBJ1-1; D is possibly TRBD1 (6 bases). The V end was cut by 6 bases, the J end by 0 bases, with 14 bases between. Germline loops: CDR1 KGHSH, CDR2 LQKENI. The CDR3 has 15 amino acids. The CDR3 protein is CASSFWTEMNTEAFF. The CDR3 DNA is TGTGCCAGCTCCTTCTGGACAGAGATGAACACTGAAGCTTTCTTT.

This clone has just one count. The chain employs TRBV5-1 and TRBJ1-1; 7 positions match TRBD1. Trimming took 2 bases from V and 9 from J; bases not matched to a gene: 16. This CDR3 has 16 residues. Germline-derived CDR1 and CDR2 are SGHRS and YFSETQ. Here the CDR3 reads CASSFRTGILPRQAFF. The CDR3 region has the DNA TGCGCCAGCAGCTTTAGGACAGGCATATTGCCCCGCCAAGCTTTCTTT.

This clone was picked up a small number of times. V is TRBV6-5 and J is TRBJ2-2; 10 nucleotides line up with TRBD1. Germline V lookup: CDR1 MNHEY, CDR2 SVGAGI. This CDR3 comprises 15 residues. The V and J ends lost 8 bases and 6 bases, in that order; junction bases with no gene match: 9. The CDR3 here is CASLRDRGVPGELFF. CDR3 bases: TGTGCCAGCCTACGGGACAGGGGTGTCCCCGGGGAGCTGTTTTTT.